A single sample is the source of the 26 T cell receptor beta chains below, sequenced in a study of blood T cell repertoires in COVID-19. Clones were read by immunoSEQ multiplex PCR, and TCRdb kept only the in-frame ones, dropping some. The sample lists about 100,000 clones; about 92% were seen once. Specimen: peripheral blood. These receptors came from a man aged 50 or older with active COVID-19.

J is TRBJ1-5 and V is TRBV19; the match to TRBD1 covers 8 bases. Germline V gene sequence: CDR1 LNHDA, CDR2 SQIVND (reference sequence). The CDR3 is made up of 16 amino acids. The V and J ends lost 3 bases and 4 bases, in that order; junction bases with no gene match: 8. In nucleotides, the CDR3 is TGTGCCAGTAGTATGAACGGACAGGGTATGAATCAGCCCCAGCATTTT. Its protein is CASSMNGQGMNQPQHF.

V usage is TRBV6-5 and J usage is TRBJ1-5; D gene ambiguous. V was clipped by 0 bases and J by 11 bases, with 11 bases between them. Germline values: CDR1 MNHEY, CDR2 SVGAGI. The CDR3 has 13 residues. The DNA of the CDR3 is TGTGCCAGCAGTTACTCGATAGACCGGGCCCAGCATTTT. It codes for CASSYSIDRAQHF.

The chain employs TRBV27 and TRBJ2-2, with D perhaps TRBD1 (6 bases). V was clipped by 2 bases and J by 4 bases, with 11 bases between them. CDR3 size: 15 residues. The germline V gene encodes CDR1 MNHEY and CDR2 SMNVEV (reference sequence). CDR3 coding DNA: TGTGCCAGCAGTTTAGAGGGGGTAACCACCGGGGAGCTGTTTTTT. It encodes CASSLEGVTTGELFF.

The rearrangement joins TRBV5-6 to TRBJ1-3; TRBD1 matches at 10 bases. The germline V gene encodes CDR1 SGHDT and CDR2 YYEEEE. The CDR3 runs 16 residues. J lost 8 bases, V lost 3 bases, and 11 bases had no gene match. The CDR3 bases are TGTGCCAGCAGCTGGTGGACCGGGACAGGGGAGGACACCATATATTTT. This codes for CASSWWTGTGEDTIYF.

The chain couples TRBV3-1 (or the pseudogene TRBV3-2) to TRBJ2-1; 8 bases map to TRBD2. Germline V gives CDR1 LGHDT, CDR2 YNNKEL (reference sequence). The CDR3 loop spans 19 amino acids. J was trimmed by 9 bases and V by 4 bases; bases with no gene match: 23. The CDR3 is CASSPPPGVAGLKGGEQFF. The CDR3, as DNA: TGTGCCAGCAGCCCACCCCCCGGAGTAGCGGGATTGAAGGGAGGTGAGCAGTTCTTC.

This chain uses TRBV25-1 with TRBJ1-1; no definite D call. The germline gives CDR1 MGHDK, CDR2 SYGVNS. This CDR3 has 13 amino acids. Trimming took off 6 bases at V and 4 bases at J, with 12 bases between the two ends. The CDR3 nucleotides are TGTGCCAGCAGGACGTACAGTGCCACTGAAGCTTTCTTT. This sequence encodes CASRTYSATEAFF.

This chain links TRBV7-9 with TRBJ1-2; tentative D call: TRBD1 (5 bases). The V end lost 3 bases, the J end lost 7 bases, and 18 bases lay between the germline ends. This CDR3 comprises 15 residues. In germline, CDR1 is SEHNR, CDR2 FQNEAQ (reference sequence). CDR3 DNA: TGTGCCAGCAGCTTTGCGGGGGATATGGGCTCTGGCTACACCTTC. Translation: CASSFAGDMGSGYTF.

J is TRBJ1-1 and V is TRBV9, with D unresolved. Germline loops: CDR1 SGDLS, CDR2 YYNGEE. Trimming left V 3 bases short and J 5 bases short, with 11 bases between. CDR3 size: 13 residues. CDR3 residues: CASSAFGWTEAFF. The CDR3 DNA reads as TGTGCCAGCAGCGCCTTCGGGTGGACTGAAGCTTTCTTT.

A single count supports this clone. CDR3 sequence reads: CASSFSQGQGGDTQYF. CDR3 sequence (DNA): TGTGCCAGCAGCTTTTCCCAGGGACAGGGGGGAGATACGCAGTATTTT. The rearrangement uses TRBV5-4 and TRBJ2-3; 11 nucleotides line up with TRBD1. J lost 5 bases, V lost 2 bases, and 7 bases had no gene match. The length of the CDR3 is 16 residues. Per germline, CDR1 SGHNT and CDR2 YYREEE (reference sequence).

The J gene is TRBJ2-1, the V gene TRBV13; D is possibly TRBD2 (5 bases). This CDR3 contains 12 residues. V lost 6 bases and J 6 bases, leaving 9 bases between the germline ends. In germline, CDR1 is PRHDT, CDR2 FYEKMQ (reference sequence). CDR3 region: CASRGGSNEQFF. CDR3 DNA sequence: TGTGCCAGCAGAGGCGGGTCCAATGAGCAGTTCTTC.

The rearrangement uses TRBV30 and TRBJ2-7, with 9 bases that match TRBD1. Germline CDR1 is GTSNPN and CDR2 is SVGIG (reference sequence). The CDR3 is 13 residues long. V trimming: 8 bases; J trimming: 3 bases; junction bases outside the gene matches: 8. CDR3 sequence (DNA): TGTGCCCAAGGACAGGGACAGGGCTACGAGCAGTACTTC. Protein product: CAQGQGQGYEQYF.

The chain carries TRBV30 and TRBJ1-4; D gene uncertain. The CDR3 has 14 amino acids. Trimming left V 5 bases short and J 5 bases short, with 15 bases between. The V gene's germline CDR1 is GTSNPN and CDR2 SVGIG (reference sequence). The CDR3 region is CAWRRGLNNEKLFF. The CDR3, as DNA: TGTGCCTGGCGGCGAGGTTTGAACAATGAAAAACTGTTTTTT. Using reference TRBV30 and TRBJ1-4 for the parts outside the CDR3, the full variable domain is SQTIHQWPATLVQPVGSPLSLECTVEGTSNPNLYWYRQAAGRGLQLLFYSVGIGQISSEVPQNLSASRPQDRQFILSSKKLLLSDSGFYLCAWRRGLNNEKLFFGSGTQLSVL.

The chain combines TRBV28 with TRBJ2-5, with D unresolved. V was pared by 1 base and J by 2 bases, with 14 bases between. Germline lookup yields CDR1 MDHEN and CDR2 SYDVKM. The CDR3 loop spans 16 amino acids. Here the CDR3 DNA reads TGTGCCAGCAGTTTATTCCCCAGTACAGATCAAGAGACCCAGTACTTC. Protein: CASSLFPSTDQETQYF.

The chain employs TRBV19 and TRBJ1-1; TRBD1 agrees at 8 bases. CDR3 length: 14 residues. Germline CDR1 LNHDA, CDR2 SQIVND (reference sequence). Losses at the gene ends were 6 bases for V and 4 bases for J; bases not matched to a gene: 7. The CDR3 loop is CASRGQAVTTEAFF. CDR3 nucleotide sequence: TGTGCCAGTAGGGGACAGGCAGTAACCACTGAAGCTTTCTTT.

The CDR3 protein is CASSPILITGIATDTQYF. In DNA, the CDR3 is TGTGCCAGCAGCCCCATCCTGATTACCGGGATCGCCACAGATACGCAGTATTTT. The chain recombines TRBV14 with TRBJ2-3, with TRBD2 as a possible D gene (5 bases). Germline V gene sequence: CDR1 SGHDN, CDR2 FVKESK. The CDR3 consists of 18 residues. Deletions cut 4 bases from V and 2 bases from J, with 22 bases between.

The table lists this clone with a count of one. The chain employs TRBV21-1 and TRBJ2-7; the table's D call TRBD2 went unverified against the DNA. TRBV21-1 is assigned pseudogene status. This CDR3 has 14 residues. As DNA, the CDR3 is TGTGCCAGCAGCAACTCGGGGATACTTTACGAGCAGTACTTC. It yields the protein CASSNSGILYEQYF.

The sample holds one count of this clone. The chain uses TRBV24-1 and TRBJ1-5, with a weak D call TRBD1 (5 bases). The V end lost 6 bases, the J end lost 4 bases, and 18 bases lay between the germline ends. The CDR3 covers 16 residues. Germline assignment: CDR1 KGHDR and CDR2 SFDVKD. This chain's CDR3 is CATSYWGVSPNQPQHF. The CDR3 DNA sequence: TGTGCCACCAGTTATTGGGGGGTCTCCCCAAATCAGCCCCAGCATTTT.

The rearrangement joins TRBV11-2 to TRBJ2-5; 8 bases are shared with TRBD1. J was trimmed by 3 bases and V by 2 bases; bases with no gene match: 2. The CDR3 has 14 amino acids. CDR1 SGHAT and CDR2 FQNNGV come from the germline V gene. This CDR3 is CASSLRTGKETQYF. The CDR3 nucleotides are TGTGCCAGCAGCTTAAGGACAGGGAAAGAGACCCAGTACTTC.

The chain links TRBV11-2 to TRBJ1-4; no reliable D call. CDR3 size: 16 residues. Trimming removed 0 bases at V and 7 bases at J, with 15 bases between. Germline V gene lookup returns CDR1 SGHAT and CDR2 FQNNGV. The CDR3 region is CASSLEGSGRGEKLFF. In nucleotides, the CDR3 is TGTGCCAGCAGCTTAGAAGGAAGTGGACGGGGTGAAAAACTGTTTTTT.

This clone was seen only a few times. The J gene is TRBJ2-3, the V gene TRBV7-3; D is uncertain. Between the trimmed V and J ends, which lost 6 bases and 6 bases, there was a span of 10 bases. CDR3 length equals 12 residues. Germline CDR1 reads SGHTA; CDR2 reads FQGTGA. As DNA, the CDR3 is TGTGCCAGCAGATCGAGGTGGGATACGCAGTATTTT. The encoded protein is CASRSRWDTQYF.

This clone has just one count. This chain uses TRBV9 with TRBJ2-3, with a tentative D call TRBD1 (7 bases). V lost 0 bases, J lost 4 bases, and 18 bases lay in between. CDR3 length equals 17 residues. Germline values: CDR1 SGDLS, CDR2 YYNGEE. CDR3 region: CASSVEAGQGGADTQYF. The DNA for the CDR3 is TGTGCCAGCAGCGTAGAGGCGGGGCAGGGGGGAGCAGATACGCAGTATTTT. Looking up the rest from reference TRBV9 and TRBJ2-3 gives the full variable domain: DSGVTQTPKHLITATGQRVTLRCSPRSGDLSVYWYQQSLDQGLQFLIQYYNGEERAKGNILERFSAQQFPDLHSELNLSSLELGDSALYFCASSVEAGQGGADTQYFGPGTRLTVL.

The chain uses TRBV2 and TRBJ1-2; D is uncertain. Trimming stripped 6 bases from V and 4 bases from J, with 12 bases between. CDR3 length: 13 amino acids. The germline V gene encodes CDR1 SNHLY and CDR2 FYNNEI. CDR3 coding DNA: TGTGCCAGCAGATGGGAGTCGGTCTATGGCTACACCTTC. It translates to CASRWESVYGYTF.

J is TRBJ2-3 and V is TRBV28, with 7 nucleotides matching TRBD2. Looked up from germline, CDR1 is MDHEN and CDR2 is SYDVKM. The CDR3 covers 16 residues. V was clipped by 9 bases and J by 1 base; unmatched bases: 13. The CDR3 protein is CASHLVGGRGTDTQYF. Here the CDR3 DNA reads TGTGCCAGTCATCTGGTTGGCGGGAGAGGCACAGATACGCAGTATTTT.

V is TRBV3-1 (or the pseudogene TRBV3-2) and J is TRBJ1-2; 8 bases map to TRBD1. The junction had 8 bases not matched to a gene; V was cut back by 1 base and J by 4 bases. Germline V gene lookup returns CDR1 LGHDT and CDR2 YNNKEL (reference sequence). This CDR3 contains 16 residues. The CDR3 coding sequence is TGTGCCAGCAGCCAAGTGGGGACAGGAAAGGGCTATGGCTACACCTTC. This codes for CASSQVGTGKGYGYTF.

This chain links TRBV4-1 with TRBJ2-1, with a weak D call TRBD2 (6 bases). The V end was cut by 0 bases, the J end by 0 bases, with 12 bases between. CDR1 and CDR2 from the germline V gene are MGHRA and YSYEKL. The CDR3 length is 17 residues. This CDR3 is CASSQDRERGSYNEQFF. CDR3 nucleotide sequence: TGCGCCAGCAGCCAAGATCGGGAGCGAGGCTCCTACAATGAGCAGTTCTTC.

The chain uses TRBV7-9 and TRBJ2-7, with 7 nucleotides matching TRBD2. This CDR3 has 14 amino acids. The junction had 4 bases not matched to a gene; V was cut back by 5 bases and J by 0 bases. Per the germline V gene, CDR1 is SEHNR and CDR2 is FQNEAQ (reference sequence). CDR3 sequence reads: CASSLSGRSYEQYF. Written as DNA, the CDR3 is TGTGCCAGCAGCCTTAGCGGGCGCTCCTACGAGCAGTACTTC. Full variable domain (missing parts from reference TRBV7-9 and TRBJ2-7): DTGVSQNPRHKITKRGQNVTFRCDPISEHNRLYWYRQTLGQGPEFLTYFQNEAQLEKSRLLSDRFSAERPKGSFSTLEIQRTEQGDSAMYLCASSLSGRSYEQYFGPGTRLTVT.